Listed below are T cell receptor beta chains from one sample, sequenced in a study of beta chain features in type 1 diabetes. TCRdb's copy holds only in-frame clones and misses some; the assay was immunoSEQ multiplex PCR. The sample carries about 290,000 clones, roughly 8% recorded once. The sample consisted of central memory CD4+ T cells from blood. The receptors were sampled from a young woman in good health. Each CDR3 is given with its conserved first and last residue. The D gene is left open where the match is weak. Not every row has a clone size; where given, it reads once, few, many or a size class.

cdr3_nt cdr3_aa d_call v_call clone_size j_call
TGTGCCAGCAGCCGAAGTCCTTCAACTAATGAAAAACTGTTTTTT CASSRSPSTNEKLFF - TRBV28 many TRBJ1-4
TGTGCCAGCAGACCCACCCTCAACAGGCGCGGACAGCCCCAGCATTTT CASRPTLNRRGQPQHF - TRBV6-8 few TRBJ1-5
TGTGCCAGCAGCCTGGATCTCCGGGAATCTTATGGCTACACCTTC CASSLDLRESYGYTF - TRBV11-2 - TRBJ1-2
TGTGCCAGCAGCCAAGATTTCACTGTATCCTATGGCTACACCTTC CASSQDFTVSYGYTF - TRBV4-2 many TRBJ1-2
TGTGCCAGCATCCGAGGGAGGGTTTTCTCTGGAAACACCATATATTTT CASIRGRVFSGNTIYF - TRBV25-1 few TRBJ1-3
TGTGCCAGCAGCTTATCTGGCGGGGGGTACCAAGAGACCCAGTACTTC CASSLSGGGYQETQYF TRBD2 TRBV7-2 - TRBJ2-5
TGTGCCAGCAGCCAACGGGACAGGATCCACGAGCAGTACTTC CASSQRDRIHEQYF TRBD1 TRBV7-2 few TRBJ2-7
TGTGCCAGCAGTCAATTACCGGGGCGAGGGGACACCGGGGAGCTGTTTTTT CASSQLPGRGDTGELFF - TRBV7-3 few TRBJ2-2
TGTGCCAGCAGCCCACGCGAGGGGAACACTGAAGCTTTCTTT CASSPREGNTEAFF - TRBV7-8 few TRBJ1-1
TGCGCCAGCAGCCAAGCTCCCTACTCTGGAAACACCATATATTTT CASSQAPYSGNTIYF - TRBV4-3 - TRBJ1-3
TGTGCCAGCAGCCCGACAGGCAATGAGCAGTTCTTC CASSPTGNEQFF - TRBV7-3 - TRBJ2-1
TGTGCCAGCAGCCCGAGTTTAGCTCACCACTCCTACAATGAGCAGTTCTTC CASSPSLAHHSYNEQFF - TRBV7-6 - TRBJ2-1
TGCGCCAGCAGCTTGGAGGGGGACCAAGAGACCCAGTACTTC CASSLEGDQETQYF - TRBV5-1 - TRBJ2-5
TGTGCCTGGAGTGGGACTTCGGATGAGCAGTTCTTC CAWSGTSDEQFF - TRBV30 many TRBJ2-1
TGCGCCAGCAGCCTTGTGGCAGGATCAAGGGAGCAGTTCTTC CASSLVAGSREQFF - TRBV5-1 few TRBJ2-1
TGTGCCAGCAGCTTAGGGACAGACGCGAACCTAGCCAAAAACATTCAGTACTTC CASSLGTDANLAKNIQYF - TRBV11-3 few TRBJ2-4
TGTGCCAGCAGCTTGGGGGGCGGGATGTCCTACAATGAGCAGTTCTTC CASSLGGGMSYNEQFF - TRBV5-4 - TRBJ2-1
TGCGCCAGCAGCTCGAGGACAGATCCCTCCTACAATGAGCAGTTCTTC CASSSRTDPSYNEQFF - TRBV5-1 many TRBJ2-1
TGTGCCACCAGCAGAGAAGGAGGGGGCAATCAGCCCCAGCATTTT CATSREGGGNQPQHF - TRBV15 - TRBJ1-5
TGTGCCAGCAGCGTCGCGGACTCCCCAAGGTGGACCCAGTACTTC CASSVADSPRWTQYF - TRBV9 - TRBJ2-5
TGTGCCAGCAGCCCCGAGGGCGGCGGTGGTGAAAAACTGTTTTTT CASSPEGGGGEKLFF - TRBV9 few TRBJ1-4
TGTGCCAGCAGCCCGCGACAGGGTCCGGATGGCTACACCTTC CASSPRQGPDGYTF TRBD1 TRBV7-2 few TRBJ1-2
TGTGCCAGCTTCATGGACCCTAATTCACCCCTCCACTTT CASFMDPNSPLHF - TRBV28 - TRBJ1-6
TGTGCCAGCAGCACGGGGAACACTGAAGCTTTCTTT CASSTGNTEAFF - TRBV7-2 many TRBJ1-1
TGTGCCAGCAGCCAAGATCGAGAGGGAGCAGAGACCCAGTACTTC CASSQDREGAETQYF - TRBV14 few TRBJ2-5
TGTGCCAGTACCCAGGCCCGGGAGGGCCGTGGGCAGTTCTTC CASTQAREGRGQFF TRBD2 TRBV19 few TRBJ2-1
TGTGCCATCAGTGGGGGGTCGGAAACTGAAGCTTTCTTT CAISGGSETEAFF - TRBV10-3 - TRBJ1-1
TGTGCCAGCAGCTCAGGATCAGGAGTGAACACTGAAGCTTTCTTT CASSSGSGVNTEAFF - TRBV11-3 few TRBJ1-1
TGCGCCAGCAGCCGAATCGGTGGACAGGGGAACACTGAAGCTTTCTTT CASSRIGGQGNTEAFF TRBD1 TRBV5-1 few TRBJ1-1
TGTGCCAGCAACATGGGACAGGGAGGAAGGTCCGGGGAGCTGTTTTTT CASNMGQGGRSGELFF TRBD1 TRBV9 - TRBJ2-2
TGTGCCAGCAGCCAAGTGTCGGAAGAGACCCAGTACTTC CASSQVSEETQYF - TRBV4-2 many TRBJ2-5
TGTGCCAGCAGCGACGCAACGGGGGCCAGACCAGATACGCAGTATTTT CASSDATGARPDTQYF - TRBV9 few TRBJ2-3
TGTGCCAGCAGCTTGAAAGACGGTGGCAGAAACTATGGCTACACCTTC CASSLKDGGRNYGYTF - TRBV7-2 - TRBJ1-2
TGCGCCAGCAGCTTGGCCTGGCTGGCCTACAATGAGCAGTTCTTC CASSLAWLAYNEQFF - TRBV5-1 many TRBJ2-1
TGTGCCAGCAGAGGGACAGGGACTGGCTACACCTTC CASRGTGTGYTF TRBD1 TRBV7-9 - TRBJ1-2
TGTGCCAGCAGCCAACGACAGGGCACTGAAGCTTTCTTT CASSQRQGTEAFF TRBD1 TRBV7-7 many TRBJ1-1
TGTGCCAGCAGCGTACAGGGGAGTTACGAGCAGTACTTC CASSVQGSYEQYF TRBD1 TRBV7-9 - TRBJ2-7
TGTGCCAGCAGCACGGACGGGAACACTGAAGCTTTCTTT CASSTDGNTEAFF - TRBV7-9 many TRBJ1-1
TGCGCCAGCAGCTTGGGCGACTACACAGATACGCAGTATTTT CASSLGDYTDTQYF - TRBV5-1 many TRBJ2-3
TGCAGCGTTGTCGGGACAGGGGTTAGCGAGCAGTACTTC CSVVGTGVSEQYF TRBD1 TRBV29-1 few TRBJ2-7
TGTGCCTGGAGTGCCAGGGAAGATCAGCCCCAGCATTTT CAWSAREDQPQHF - TRBV30 - TRBJ1-5
TGTGCCAGCAGCCCCACCGGCGGCGGTCAGCAGTACTTC CASSPTGGGQQYF - TRBV14 - TRBJ2-7
TGTGCCAGCAGCCCAAGCTACGAGCAGTACTTC CASSPSYEQYF - TRBV7-9 - TRBJ2-7
TGCAGCGTTGATTCCAGGGGTGACACTGAAGCTTTCTTT CSVDSRGDTEAFF - TRBV29-1 - TRBJ1-1
TGTGCCAGCAGTGGACAGATCGGGCAGACCCAGTACTTC CASSGQIGQTQYF - TRBV2 few TRBJ2-5
TGCGCCAGCAGCTTGATGTCCACAGGGGGCAATGAGCAGTTCTTC CASSLMSTGGNEQFF TRBD1 TRBV5-1 - TRBJ2-1
TGTGCCAGTACCGGAGACAGTATCGAGAATCAGCCCCAGCATTTT CASTGDSIENQPQHF - TRBV19 many TRBJ1-5
TGTGCCAGCTATGGGTACAGCGGGAGGTTCTACAATGAGCAGTTCTTC CASYGYSGRFYNEQFF TRBD2 TRBV27 many TRBJ2-1
TGTGCCAGCAGCTTAAATCGGGTGCTTCCGACTGAAGCTTTCTTT CASSLNRVLPTEAFF - TRBV7-2 - TRBJ1-1
TGTGCCAGCAGCTTGGTGGGAGGGCCGGCAGGGGAGCTGTTTTTT CASSLVGGPAGELFF TRBD2 TRBV7-9 few TRBJ2-2